Included here is one TCR beta chain sequence, with context. Its cognate antigen is unknown. 13 Jbeta primers and 60 Vbeta primers were used for the PCR. In the original analysis: There were around 80 million unique TCR beta chains by a later count, and some 12 million of them were shared. TCRdb keeps only in-frame clones here, not all; method: immunoSEQ multiplex PCR. Clone size and the V and J calls come from that table; the DNA yielded D and trimming. The table records about 160,000 clones, around 83% of them present only once. The data originate from a study of cytomegalovirus exposure and HLA in healthy donors. Study conclusions and caveats: The study reported that TCR beta sequences accurately predicted HLA-A and HLA-B alleles in most subjects. The listing of about 150 TCR beta chains classed them as cytomegalovirus-associated.

When sampled, the donors appeared nominally healthy, though they likely had unrecorded immune exposures. The TCR originated in a girl aged 2 to 10 in good health and CMV-seropositive. Sequencing input: PBMCs.

In nucleotides, the CDR3 is TGTGCCAGCAGTCCCTACACAGATACGCAGTATTTT. As protein: CASSPYTDTQYF. This chain connects TRBV27 to TRBJ2-3; D not certain. This CDR3 is built from 12 residues. Trimming stripped 5 bases from V and 2 bases from J, with 5 bases between. Germline CDR1 and CDR2: MNHEY and SMNVEV (reference sequence).